Here is one T cell receptor (beta chain) with its context. This CDR3 contains 14 residues. Trimming left V 2 bases short and J 0 bases short, with 8 bases between. Germline values: CDR1 MDHEN, CDR2 SYDVKM. The data were taken from a study of spatial heterogeneity in lung cancer. Turning to the study itself: Alpha-chain sequences were consistently detected in smaller numbers than beta-chain sequences. Raw reads showed each unique TCR and UMI combination turning up more than ten times on average.

The time point here: sample taken at primary tumor resection. Unsorted tumor, nontumor lung tissue or cryopreserved PBMC supplied the whole RNA. Samples were obtained from some 72 donors, all untreated early-stage non-small cell lung cancer patients. On each TCR cDNA molecule, a unique molecular identifier was present. TCRdb passed the 5' RACE reads through MiXCR, listing each CDR3 protein once. The sample lists 1,600 or so distinct CDR3 sequences; more than 20% were seen once. The source material was PBMCs, sampled at surgery. The receptor was derived from a male donor with early-stage non-small cell lung cancer. J is TRBJ2-7 and V is TRBV28, with a tentative D call TRBD1 (6 bases). CDR3 region: CASSLRTASYEQYF. The CDR3 nucleotides read TGTGCCAGCAGTTTAAGGACAGCCTCCTACGAGCAGTACTTC. Full variable domain (missing parts from reference TRBV28 and TRBJ2-7): DVKVTQSSRYLVKRTGEKVFLECVQDMDHENMFWYRQDPGLGLRLIYFSYDVKMKEKGDIPEGYSVSREKKERFSLILESASTNQTSMYLCASSLRTASYEQYFGPGTRLTVT.